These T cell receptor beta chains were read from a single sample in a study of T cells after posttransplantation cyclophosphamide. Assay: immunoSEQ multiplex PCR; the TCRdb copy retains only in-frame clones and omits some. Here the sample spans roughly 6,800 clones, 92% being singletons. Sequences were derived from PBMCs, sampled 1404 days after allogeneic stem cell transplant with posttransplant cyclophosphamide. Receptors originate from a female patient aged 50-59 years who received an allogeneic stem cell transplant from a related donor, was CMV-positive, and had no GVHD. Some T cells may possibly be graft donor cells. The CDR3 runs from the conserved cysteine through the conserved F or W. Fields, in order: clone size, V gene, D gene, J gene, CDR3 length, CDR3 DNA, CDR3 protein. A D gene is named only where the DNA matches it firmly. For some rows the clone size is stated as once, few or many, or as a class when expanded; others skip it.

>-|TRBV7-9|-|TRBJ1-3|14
TGTGCCAGCAGCTCGTTTAGACAGGGAAACACCATATATTTT
CASSSFRQGNTIYF
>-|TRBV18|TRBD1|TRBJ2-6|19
TGTGCCAGCTCACCACGTGGGACAGGGGGTTTTTCTGGGGCCAACGTCCTGACTTTC
CASSPRGTGGFSGANVLTF
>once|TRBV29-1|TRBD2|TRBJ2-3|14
TGCAGCGGGATAGGGAGCGGGAGGACAGATACGCAGTATTTT
CSGIGSGRTDTQYF
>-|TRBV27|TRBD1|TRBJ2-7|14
TGTGCCAGCAGCCCAATTGGGACAGCCTACGAGCAGTACTTC
CASSPIGTAYEQYF
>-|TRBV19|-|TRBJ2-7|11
TGTGCCAGTAGTTTCAAAAACGAGCAGTACTTC
CASSFKNEQYF
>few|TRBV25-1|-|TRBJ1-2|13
TGTGCCAGCAGCCCTCAGGGGATCTATGGCTACACCTTC
CASSPQGIYGYTF
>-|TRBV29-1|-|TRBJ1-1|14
TGCAGCGTTATTACAGGGAACCTTAACACTGAAGCTTTCTTT
CSVITGNLNTEAFF
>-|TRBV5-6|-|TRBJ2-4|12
TGTGCCAGCAGCCAAGCCAAAAACATTCAGTACTTC
CASSQAKNIQYF
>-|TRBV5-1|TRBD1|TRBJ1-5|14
TGCGCCAGCAGTACAGGGGAAGTCAATCAGCCCCAGCATTTT
CASSTGEVNQPQHF
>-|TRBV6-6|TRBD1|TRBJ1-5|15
TGTGCCAGCACCTTGATACAGGGGGTGAATCAGCCCCAGCATTTT
CASTLIQGVNQPQHF
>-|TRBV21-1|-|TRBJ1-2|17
TGTGCCAGCAGCAAAGTGAGGGACAGACCCAGACTTTATGGCTACACCTTC
CASSKVRDRPRLYGYTF
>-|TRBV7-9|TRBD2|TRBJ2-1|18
TGTGCCAGCAGCTTACCGATCTCTAGCGGGAGCTCCTACAATGAGCAGTTCTTC
CASSLPISSGSSYNEQFF
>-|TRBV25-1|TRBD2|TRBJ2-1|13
TGTGCCAGTAGTCCGGGACTAGCGTACGAGCAGTTCTTC
CASSPGLAYEQFF
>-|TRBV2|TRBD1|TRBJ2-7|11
TGTGCCAGCAGTGAAACAAGGGACAGGTCCTTC
CASSETRDRSF